The 10 T cell receptor beta chains reported below all come from one sample, sequenced in a study of blood T cell repertoires in COVID-19. This table comes from immunoSEQ multiplex PCR, and its TCRdb copy is limited to in-frame clones, with some not included. There are 290,000 or so clones in the sample; 90% occur only once, and 3.5% to 4.5% lies in the top ten. The material sequenced was PBMCs or T cells enriched from blood (not recorded which). The receptors stem from a woman under 30 with acute COVID-19.

V and J are TRBV30 and TRBJ2-5, with D hard to call. CDR3 length equals 14 residues. V lost 0 bases and J lost 2, with 10 bases in between. Germline lookup yields CDR1 GTSNPN and CDR2 SVGIG (reference sequence). CDR3 region: CAWSVSRVQETQYF. In DNA, the CDR3 is TGTGCCTGGAGTGTAAGCCGGGTTCAAGAGACCCAGTACTTC.

The rearrangement links TRBV30 to TRBJ1-2; D is uncertain. The length of the CDR3 is 13 residues. The germline V gene encodes CDR1 GTSNPN and CDR2 SVGIG (reference sequence). V shed 0 bases and J shed 4 bases, with 9 bases lying between them. The CDR3 loop is CAWSVTNSYGYTF. For the CDR3, the DNA is TGTGCCTGGAGTGTAACAAATTCCTATGGCTACACCTTC. The full variable domain, its missing parts supplied by reference TRBV30 and TRBJ1-2, is SQTIHQWPATLVQPVGSPLSLECTVEGTSNPNLYWYRQAAGRGLQLLFYSVGIGQISSEVPQNLSASRPQDRQFILSSKKLLLSDSGFYLCAWSVTNSYGYTFGSGTRLTVV.

The CDR3 sequence is CASSSGLAWTTGELFF. The CDR3 DNA follows: TGTGCCAGCAGTTCGGGACTAGCGTGGACTACCGGGGAGCTGTTTTTT. V and J are TRBV6-5 and TRBJ2-2, with 10 bases fitting TRBD2. The CDR3 contains 16 residues. Unmatched junction bases numbered 7, after V lost 4 bases and J lost 5 bases. Germline CDR1 reads MNHEY; CDR2 reads SVGAGI.

CDR3 nucleotides: TGTGCCAGCAGGGTGGGACTAGCGGATCGGAGTGAGCAGTTCTTC. As protein: CASRVGLADRSEQFF. The V gene is TRBV9, the J gene TRBJ2-1; 11 bases line up with TRBD2. CDR1 and CDR2 from the germline V gene are SGDLS and YYNGEE. This CDR3 region has 15 residues. With 5 bases clipped from V and 9 bases from J, the junction kept 10 bases outside the gene matches. The full variable domain, in which reference TRBV9 and TRBJ2-1 provide the parts outside the CDR3, is DSGVTQTPKHLITATGQRVTLRCSPRSGDLSVYWYQQSLDQGLQFLIQYYNGEERAKGNILERFSAQQFPDLHSELNLSSLELGDSALYFCASRVGLADRSEQFFGPGTRLTVL.

The chain recombines TRBV3-1 (or the pseudogene TRBV3-2) with TRBJ1-4; D is unresolved. Germline V gives CDR1 LGHDT, CDR2 YNNKEL (reference sequence). The CDR3 loop spans 15 amino acids. Trimming cost V 3 bases and J 3 bases, with 11 bases left between them. CDR3 residues: CASSHDGRANEKLFF. CDR3 nucleotides: TGTGCCAGCAGCCATGATGGGCGGGCTAATGAAAAACTGTTTTTT.

The chain recombines TRBV4-2 with TRBJ2-1; TRBD2 matches 7 bases. The CDR3 sequence is 16 residues long. V dropped 2 bases and J dropped 5; count of bases not matched to a gene: 9. Germline V CDR1 and CDR2: LGHNA, YNFKEQ. DNA for the CDR3: TGTGCCAGCAGCCAAAACTCAGCGGGAAGGAACAATGAGCAGTTCTTC. Its translation: CASSQNSAGRNNEQFF.

The chain combines TRBV5-4 with TRBJ2-1; D might be TRBD2 (5 bases). CDR3 length: 14 amino acids. Germline V gene data show CDR1 as SGHNT and CDR2 as YYREEE (reference sequence). The V end lost 0 bases, the J end lost 5 bases, and 9 bases lay between the germline ends. CDR3 in amino acids: CASSLEWTDNEQFF. In DNA form, the CDR3 reads TGTGCCAGCAGCTTGGAGTGGACTGACAATGAGCAGTTCTTC.

The sample holds one count of this clone. This chain links TRBV14 with TRBJ1-2; D is ambiguous. The CDR3 covers 17 residues. Germline CDR1 SGHDN, CDR2 FVKESK. The V gene lost 1 base and the J gene lost 5 bases, with 20 bases spanning the gap. The CDR3 sequence: CASSQGFGLGSWYGYTF. CDR3 bases: TGTGCCAGCAGCCAAGGCTTCGGTTTAGGGAGTTGGTATGGCTACACCTTC.

The V call is TRBV12-3 or TRBV12-4, the J call TRBJ1-1, with D uncertain. This CDR3 contains 13 residues. V gave up 3 bases and J gave up 5 bases, with 10 bases separating them. The CDR3 coding sequence is TGTGCCAGCAGTTTTAACGGGAATACTGAAGCTTTCTTT. Residues: CASSFNGNTEAFF.

The gene calls are TRBV29-1 and TRBJ2-7; 9 nucleotides agree with TRBD1. The ends lost 2 bases at V and 1 base at J; junction bases unmatched: 3. Germline CDR1 is SQVTM and CDR2 is ANQGSEA. The CDR3 has 14 residues. The CDR3 DNA is TGCAGCGTTGAATTTGGGACAGGGTCCTACGAGCAGTACTTC. Residues: CSVEFGTGSYEQYF.